These T cell receptor beta chains were read from a single sample in a study of CD8+CD57+ T cells in acquired aplastic anemia. MiXCR, run by TCRdb on the reads, gives a single entry per CDR3 protein. The sample contains roughly 150,000 distinct CDR3 sequences, roughly 45% of which appear only once. Sequenced material: sorted CD4+, CD8+, or CD8+CD57+ T cells (not recorded which) from PBMCs. Receptors originate from a human donor in good health. Each CDR3 is given with its conserved first and last residue. The order of the fields is clone size, V gene, D gene, J gene, CDR3 DNA, CDR3 protein. The D gene is left open where the match is weak. A clone size is listed for some rows: how often the clone was seen (once, few, many), or a class if it is expanded.

size: .; V: TRBV2; D: .; J: TRBJ2-7; DNA: TGTGCCAGCAGTGTACTAGCTGGCGAGCAGTACTTC; CDR3: CASSVLAGEQYF
size: .; V: TRBV6-5; D: .; J: TRBJ1-1; DNA: TGTGCCAGCAGTTACGGTACATCTACGAACACTGAAGCTTTCTTT; CDR3: CASSYGTSTNTEAFF
size: .; V: TRBV11-2; D: TRBD2; J: TRBJ2-1; DNA: TGTGCCAGCAGCTTATTCGCGGGGGGAACCCACAATGAGCAGTTCTTC; CDR3: CASSLFAGGTHNEQFF
size: .; V: TRBV2; D: .; J: TRBJ2-7; DNA: TGTGCCAGCAGTGTATCGACAGGTCGGTACTTC; CDR3: CASSVSTGRYF
size: many; V: TRBV12-3/TRBV12-4; D: .; J: TRBJ1-4; DNA: TGTGCCAGCAGTTTGGACACAGGGAGAACTAATGAAAAACTGTTTTTT; CDR3: CASSLDTGRTNEKLFF
size: .; V: TRBV5-4; D: .; J: TRBJ2-7; DNA: TGTGCCAGCAGTTTTGAAACCGGGACACAAATTAGTCCCTACGAGCAGTACTTC; CDR3: CASSFETGTQISPYEQYF
size: many; V: TRBV7-8; D: .; J: TRBJ1-1; DNA: TGTGCCAGCAGCTACCTTGGCCCCGGCAACACTGAAGCTTTCTTT; CDR3: CASSYLGPGNTEAFF
size: .; V: TRBV10-1; D: TRBD1; J: TRBJ2-3; DNA: TGCGCCAGCAGTGGGGACAGGGATATAGATACGCAGTATTTT; CDR3: CASSGDRDIDTQYF
size: few; V: TRBV30; D: .; J: TRBJ1-1; DNA: TGTGCCTGGAGCCTAAGAACTGAAGCTTTCTTT; CDR3: CAWSLRTEAFF
size: .; V: TRBV10-1; D: .; J: TRBJ1-1; DNA: TGCGCCAGCAGTGAGTCGATGGGGGGCAGGCAAGCTGAAGCTTTCTTT; CDR3: CASSESMGGRQAEAFF
size: .; V: TRBV7-9; D: .; J: TRBJ1-1; DNA: TGTGCCAGCAGCTTAGCGGGGGGCACGGAGACTGAAGCTTTCTTT; CDR3: CASSLAGGTETEAFF
size: .; V: TRBV20-1; D: .; J: TRBJ2-5; DNA: TGCAGTGCTAGAGAAGCTCTGGAGGAGACCCAGTACTTC; CDR3: CSAREALEETQYF
size: many; V: TRBV6-5; D: .; J: TRBJ1-6; DNA: TGTGCCAGCAGTTACTCAATGGCAGGGTCAGCCCTCCACTTT; CDR3: CASSYSMAGSALHF
size: .; V: TRBV2; D: TRBD2; J: TRBJ2-7; DNA: TGTGCCAGCAGGCCCGGGGGGAGCTCCTACGAGCAGTACTTC; CDR3: CASRPGGSSYEQYF
size: many; V: TRBV5-1; D: TRBD2; J: TRBJ2-3; DNA: TGCGCCAGCAGGGTTAGCGGGGGGGCCCTGGATACGCAGTATTTT; CDR3: CASRVSGGALDTQYF
size: .; V: TRBV6-1; D: .; J: TRBJ2-1; DNA: TGTGCCAGCCAAGGTAGTTCCAATGAGCAGTTCTTC; CDR3: CASQGSSNEQFF
size: many; V: TRBV2; D: .; J: TRBJ1-5; DNA: TGTGCCAGCAGTGACATCCCTGGGGGGCCCCAGCATTTT; CDR3: CASSDIPGGPQHF
size: .; V: TRBV29-1; D: .; J: TRBJ1-4; DNA: TGCAGCGTTGATCCAGGGGCCAATGAAAAACTGTTTTTT; CDR3: CSVDPGANEKLFF
size: .; V: TRBV2; D: .; J: TRBJ1-2; DNA: TGTGCCAGCAGTGCTAGCGGGGGCCTGATCTATGGCTACACCTTC; CDR3: CASSASGGLIYGYTF
size: few; V: TRBV30; D: TRBD2; J: TRBJ2-1; DNA: TGTGCCCACGACCGGGGACTAGCGGTTTCTGAGCAGTTCTTC; CDR3: CAHDRGLAVSEQFF
size: many; V: TRBV3-1; D: TRBD2; J: TRBJ2-1; DNA: TGTGCCAGCAGCCATAGGAGACTAGCGGGAGTGGCTGAGCAGTTCTTC; CDR3: CASSHRRLAGVAEQFF
size: .; V: TRBV27; D: .; J: TRBJ1-6; DNA: TGTGCCAGCAGTTTTAGGGGGGCCGATAATTCACCCCTCCACTTT; CDR3: CASSFRGADNSPLHF
size: many; V: TRBV7-9; D: TRBD1; J: TRBJ2-5; DNA: TGTGCCAGCAGCCGACAGGGGGAGACCCAGTACTTC; CDR3: CASSRQGETQYF
size: .; V: TRBV11-3; D: .; J: TRBJ2-7; DNA: TGTGCCAGCAGCTTAGGCTCAGGGGAATACGAGCAGTACTTC; CDR3: CASSLGSGEYEQYF
size: few; V: TRBV27; D: .; J: TRBJ2-7; DNA: TGTGCCAGCAGTACCACAGGGTCCTTCTACGAGCAGTACTTC; CDR3: CASSTTGSFYEQYF
size: .; V: TRBV6-5; D: .; J: TRBJ2-1; DNA: TGTGCCAGCAGTCTCAATTACCGGGAGTCCAATGAGCAGTTCTTC; CDR3: CASSLNYRESNEQFF
size: many; V: TRBV25-1; D: .; J: TRBJ2-7; DNA: TGTGCCAGCAGTGAAACACAGGTTAGCGCGGGCGAGCAGTACTTC; CDR3: CASSETQVSAGEQYF
size: few; V: TRBV2; D: .; J: TRBJ2-7; DNA: TGTACCAGCAGAGATACCACCGTCACCTACGAGCAGTACTTC; CDR3: CTSRDTTVTYEQYF
size: many; V: TRBV5-1; D: .; J: TRBJ2-7; DNA: TGCGCCAGCAGCGATAAATCCTACGAGCAGTACTTC; CDR3: CASSDKSYEQYF
size: .; V: TRBV10-1; D: TRBD2; J: TRBJ2-7; DNA: TGCGCCAGCAGGGCGGCGGGAGAAATCGAGCAGTACTTC; CDR3: CASRAAGEIEQYF